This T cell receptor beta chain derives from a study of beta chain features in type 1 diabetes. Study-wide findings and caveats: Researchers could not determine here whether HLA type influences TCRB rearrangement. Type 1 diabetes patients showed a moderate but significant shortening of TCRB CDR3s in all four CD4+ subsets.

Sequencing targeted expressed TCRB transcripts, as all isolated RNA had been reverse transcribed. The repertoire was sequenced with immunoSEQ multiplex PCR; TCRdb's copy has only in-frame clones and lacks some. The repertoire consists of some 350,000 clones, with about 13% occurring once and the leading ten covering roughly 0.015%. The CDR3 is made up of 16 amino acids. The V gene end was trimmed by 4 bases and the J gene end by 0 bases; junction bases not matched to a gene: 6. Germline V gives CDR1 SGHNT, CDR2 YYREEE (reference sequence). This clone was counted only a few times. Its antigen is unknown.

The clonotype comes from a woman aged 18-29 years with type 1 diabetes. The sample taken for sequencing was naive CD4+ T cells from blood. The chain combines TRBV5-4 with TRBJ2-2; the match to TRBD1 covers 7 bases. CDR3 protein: CASSLNRGANTGELFF. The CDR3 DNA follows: TGTGCCAGCAGCCTAAACAGGGGAGCGAACACCGGGGAGCTGTTTTTT.